Listed here is a single T cell receptor (beta chain). This entry comes from a study of T cell responses to AZD1222 COVID-19 vaccine. The germline V gene has CDR1 KGHSH and CDR2 LQKENI. V was pared by 5 bases and J by 10 bases, with 9 bases of the junction left unmatched. CDR3 length: 15 residues. TCRdb's table, derived via immunoSEQ multiplex PCR, lists solely in-frame clones and lacks some. The sample includes around 130,000 clones, roughly 86% of them seen just once. Source: peripheral blood, taken 28 days after the second AZD1222 dose. This sequence originates from an adult who received the AZD1222 COVID-19 vaccine. The chain has TRBV18 and TRBJ1-6; 9 bases fit TRBD1. The DNA of the CDR3 is TGTGCCAGCTCAACACGGACAGGGGAGAACTCACCCCTCCACTTT. It encodes CASSTRTGENSPLHF.